The 21 T cell receptor beta chains below all came from one sample that was sequenced in a study of Ad26.COV2.S vaccination and SARS-CoV-2 variants (dated by TCRdb to the early 2020s). Receptors were amplified or captured by the immunoSEQ multiplex PCR assay. Imported from immuneACCESS, the table was reduced by TCRdb to in-frame sequences with V and J called. These copies leave out some clones; in studies compared against another copy, an unresolved V gene accounts for under half, and the cause of the remainder is not known. Recorded for this sample are around 400,000 clones; approximately 91% of them occurred a single time. The ten most abundant clones make up 1.5% to 2% of the sample. This specimen's treatment or condition label, per the study, means: around 19 received Ad26.COV2.S at low or high dose, single or two shots; about 5 received placebo; per-sample allocation not given. For vaccine and placebo recipients, repertoires were sequenced using samples collected on day 63 after the first injection.

The specimen comprised peripheral blood, sampled in a trial of Ad26.COV2.S vaccine versus placebo. All receptors derive from a person between 18 and 65 years old who received the Ad26.COV2.S COVID-19 vaccine or a placebo.

The chain joins TRBV5-1 to TRBJ2-1, with a possible D match to TRBD2 (5 bases). This CDR3 has 12 amino acids. The V gene lost 2 bases and the J gene lost 12 bases, with 12 bases spanning the gap. Germline CDR1 is SGHRS and CDR2 is YFSETQ. The CDR3, as DNA: TGCGCCAGCAGCTTCCCGGGGTCGGTGCAGTTCTTC. This gives the protein CASSFPGSVQFF. The full variable domain, completed using reference TRBV5-1 and TRBJ2-1, is KAGVTQTPRYLIKTRGQQVTLSCSPISGHRSVSWYQQTPGQGLQFLFEYFSETQRNKGNFPGRFSGRQFSNSRSEMNVSTLELGDSALYLCASSFPGSVQFFGPGTRLTVL.

CDR3 nucleotide sequence: TGTGCCAGCAGCTTGGCCGGGACAGGGGACTACAATGAGCAGTTCTTC. Its protein is CASSLAGTGDYNEQFF. This chain connects TRBV5-6 to TRBJ2-1; 10 bases line up with TRBD1. Germline trimming cut 0 bases from V and 3 bases from J; bases unmatched to any gene: 3. The CDR3 runs to 16 residues. Germline CDR1 is SGHDT and CDR2 is YYEEEE.

The chain uses TRBV30 and TRBJ1-3; D unclear. The germline CDR1 and CDR2 sequences are GTSNPN and SVGIG (reference sequence). The V end was cut by 4 bases, the J end by 0 bases, with 16 bases between. The CDR3 runs 16 residues. CDR3: CAWKEEGIFSGNTIYF. The CDR3 coding sequence is TGTGCCTGGAAAGAGGAGGGTATATTCTCTGGAAACACCATATATTTT.

The rearrangement uses TRBV27 and TRBJ1-1; the D is unclear. V lost 0 bases, J lost 4 bases, and 12 bases lay in between. Looked up from germline, CDR1 is MNHEY and CDR2 is SMNVEV (reference sequence). The CDR3 runs 15 residues. DNA for the CDR3: TGTGCCAGCAGTTTATCAGGGTTCGTAAGCACTGAAGCTTTCTTT. Its translation: CASSLSGFVSTEAFF.

This sequence joins TRBV6-5 and TRBJ2-7; 8 bases align to TRBD1. Trimming removed 6 bases from V and 0 bases from J; junction bases left unmatched: 7. This CDR3 has 15 residues. Germline loops: CDR1 MNHEY, CDR2 SVGAGI. CDR3 protein: CASSTGGHFSYEQYF. CDR3 in DNA: TGTGCCAGCAGCACAGGGGGTCATTTCTCCTACGAGCAGTACTTC.

The CDR3: CASSLGPYMTNEKLFF. The CDR3 bases are TGTGCCAGCAGCTTAGGACCGTACATGACTAATGAAAAACTGTTTTTT. J is TRBJ1-4 and V is TRBV5-6; D is ambiguous. The ends were cut back, 2 bases at V and 2 bases at J, with 13 bases in the middle. CDR1 SGHDT and CDR2 YYEEEE come from the germline V gene. CDR3 length: 16 amino acids.

This chain uses TRBV12-5 with TRBJ1-4, with D unclear. CDR1 LGHNT and CDR2 FRNRAP come from the germline V gene. Trimming stripped 2 bases from V and 7 bases from J, with 2 bases between. The CDR3 runs to 11 residues. CDR3 DNA sequence: TGTGCTAGTGGTTTGCGTGAAAAACTGTTTTTT. Protein: CASGLREKLFF.

The rearrangement joins TRBV19 to TRBJ1-2; weak D call: TRBD1 (5 bases). Trimming left V 5 bases short and J 7 bases short, with 20 bases between. The CDR3 loop spans 15 amino acids. Looked up from germline, CDR1 is LNHDA and CDR2 is SQIVND (reference sequence). CDR3 amino acids: CASSAAPGRGGGYTF. CDR3 in DNA: TGTGCCAGTAGTGCCGCCCCAGGGCGCGGTGGTGGCTACACCTTC.

The J gene is TRBJ2-1, the V gene TRBV5-1, with D hard to call. This CDR3 has 13 residues. V lost 0 bases, J lost 4 bases, and 5 bases lay in between. Germline-derived CDR1 and CDR2 are SGHRS and YFSETQ. CDR3 protein: CASSLARYNEQFF. CDR3 sequence (DNA): TGCGCCAGCAGCTTGGCGCGTTACAATGAGCAGTTCTTC.

The chain combines TRBV9 with TRBJ2-2; D remains unclear. Germline lookup yields CDR1 SGDLS and CDR2 YYNGEE. V dropped 0 bases and J dropped 6 bases, with 12 bases sitting between them. The CDR3 has 15 residues. The DNA of the CDR3 is TGTGCCAGCAGCGTAGGGCACTTGGTCCCCGGGGAGCTGTTTTTT. Translating it yields CASSVGHLVPGELFF. Full variable domain (remainder filled in from reference TRBV9 and TRBJ2-2): DSGVTQTPKHLITATGQRVTLRCSPRSGDLSVYWYQQSLDQGLQFLIQYYNGEERAKGNILERFSAQQFPDLHSELNLSSLELGDSALYFCASSVGHLVPGELFFGEGSRLTVL.

This chain connects TRBV7-2 to TRBJ1-3, with D hard to call. Germline V gene sequence: CDR1 SGHTA, CDR2 FQGNSA. The CDR3 extends over 15 amino acids. The germline V and J ends were trimmed by 4 bases and 0 bases, with 10 bases remaining between them. DNA of the CDR3: TGTGCCAGCAGCTCCGGACGGGCCTCTGGAAACACCATATATTTT. Translation: CASSSGRASGNTIYF.

The CDR3 DNA is TGTGCCAGCAGTCTACAGGTGGACACTGAAGCTTTCTTT. It codes for CASSLQVDTEAFF. The chain links TRBV28 to TRBJ1-1; D is possibly TRBD1 (5 bases). V was cut by 5 bases and J by 3 bases, with 10 bases left in between. Germline loops: CDR1 MDHEN, CDR2 SYDVKM. The length of the CDR3 is 13 residues. The full variable domain, completed using reference TRBV28 and TRBJ1-1, is DVKVTQSSRYLVKRTGEKVFLECVQDMDHENMFWYRQDPGLGLRLIYFSYDVKMKEKGDIPEGYSVSREKKERFSLILESASTNQTSMYLCASSLQVDTEAFFGQGTRLTVV.

The chain has TRBV3-1 (or the pseudogene TRBV3-2) and TRBJ1-6; 8 bases fit TRBD1. There are 16 residues in the CDR3. Germline V gene lookup returns CDR1 LGHDT and CDR2 YNNKEL (reference sequence). Trimming took 4 bases from V and 5 from J; bases not matched to a gene: 7. In DNA form, the CDR3 reads TGTGCCAGCAGCCTTCCAGGGGGCGCCGATAATTCACCCCTCCACTTT. It codes for CASSLPGGADNSPLHF.

The rearrangement uses TRBV18 and TRBJ1-1; maybe TRBD1 (5 bases). Trimming took off 1 base at V and 4 bases at J, with 19 bases between the two ends. This CDR3 has 17 residues. Germline V gives CDR1 KGHSH, CDR2 LQKENI. The CDR3 is CASSPLAQGESATEAFF. CDR3 DNA sequence: TGTGCCAGCTCACCACTTGCGCAGGGCGAATCGGCCACTGAAGCTTTCTTT. Full variable domain (remainder filled in from reference TRBV18 and TRBJ1-1): NAGVMQNPRHLVRRRGQEARLRCSPMKGHSHVYWYRQLPEEGLKFMVYLQKENIIDESGMPKERFSAEFPKEGPSILRIQQVVRGDSAAYFCASSPLAQGESATEAFFGQGTRLTVV.

The V and J genes are TRBV18 and TRBJ2-7; D is uncertain. There are 13 residues in the CDR3. Germline values: CDR1 KGHSH, CDR2 LQKENI. With 9 bases removed from V and 3 bases from J, the gap between germline ends came to 15 bases. CDR3 bases: TGTGCCAGTTCCCCGAGGCGCCTCTACGAGCAGTACTTC. Protein: CASSPRRLYEQYF.

This sequence joins TRBV4-2 and TRBJ2-3, with 9 positions matching TRBD2. The CDR3 has 15 residues. The V gene's germline CDR1 is LGHNA and CDR2 YNFKEQ. The V segment lost 4 bases and the J segment 2 bases; nucleotides outside the gene matches: 4. CDR3 in DNA: TGTGCCAGCAGCCCCCGGACTAGCGACACAGATACGCAGTATTTT. It codes for CASSPRTSDTDTQYF.

The CDR3 nucleotides read TGTGCCAGCAGCTGGGGACTGATCTACGAGCAGTACTTC. Amino acid sequence: CASSWGLIYEQYF. The rearrangement uses TRBV5-5 and TRBJ2-7, with D possibly matching TRBD2 (6 bases). Germline values: CDR1 SGHKS, CDR2 YYEKEE (reference sequence). Trimming removed 3 bases from V and 3 bases from J, with 10 bases in between. The CDR3 length is 13 residues.

This sequence joins TRBV7-8 and TRBJ2-7, with D tentatively TRBD1 (5 bases). The CDR3 runs to 14 residues. The V and J ends lost 0 bases and 3 bases respectively, with 9 bases between them. CDR1 is SGHVS and CDR2 is FQNEAQ in the germline V gene. The CDR3 region is CASSLAETDYEQYF. DNA for the CDR3: TGTGCCAGCAGCTTAGCTGAGACAGACTACGAGCAGTACTTC.

In DNA form, the CDR3 reads TGTGCCTGTGCGACTAGCGGAGTCCAAGAGACCCAGTACTTC. Its translation is CACATSGVQETQYF. The genes are TRBV30 and TRBJ2-5; 9 bases are shared with TRBD2. With V trimmed by 6 bases and J by 1 base, 6 bases remained unmatched. Germline V gene data show CDR1 as GTSNPN and CDR2 as SVGIG (reference sequence). This CDR3 spans 14 amino acids.

The chain couples TRBV19 to TRBJ2-1; D unclear. CDR1 LNHDA and CDR2 SQIVND come from the germline V gene (reference sequence). V was pared by 6 bases and J by 11 bases, with 14 bases between. The CDR3 runs 12 residues. This CDR3 reads CASSPTIAKQFF. The CDR3 DNA sequence: TGTGCCAGTAGCCCTACGATAGCCAAGCAGTTCTTC.

The V call is TRBV27, the J call TRBJ2-3; the D is unclear. Germline CDR1 and CDR2: MNHEY and SMNVEV (reference sequence). Trimming took off 7 bases at V and 3 bases at J, with 11 bases between the two ends. This CDR3 comprises 13 residues. The CDR3 sequence is CASTLVGTDTQYF. For the CDR3, the DNA is TGTGCCAGCACCCTGGTGGGAACAGATACGCAGTATTTT.